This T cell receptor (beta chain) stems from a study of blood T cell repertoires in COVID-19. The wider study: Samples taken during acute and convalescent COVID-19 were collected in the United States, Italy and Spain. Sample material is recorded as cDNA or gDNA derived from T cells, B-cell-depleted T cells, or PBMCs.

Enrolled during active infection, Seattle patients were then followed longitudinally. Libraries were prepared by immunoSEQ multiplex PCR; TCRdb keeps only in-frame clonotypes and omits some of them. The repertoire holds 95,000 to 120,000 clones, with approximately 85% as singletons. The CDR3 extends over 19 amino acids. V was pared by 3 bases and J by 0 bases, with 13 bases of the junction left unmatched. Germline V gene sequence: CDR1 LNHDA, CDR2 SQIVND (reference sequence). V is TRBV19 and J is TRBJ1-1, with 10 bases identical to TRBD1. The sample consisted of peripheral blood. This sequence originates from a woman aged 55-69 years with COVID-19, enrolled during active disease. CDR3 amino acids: CASSMFIRGQGLMNTEAFF. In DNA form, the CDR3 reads TGTGCCAGTAGTATGTTTATCAGGGGACAGGGGCTCATGAACACTGAAGCTTTCTTT.